Listed below are T cell receptor beta chains from one sample, sequenced in a study of Ad26.COV2.S vaccination and SARS-CoV-2 variants. Here immunoSEQ multiplex PCR was the method, and the copy in TCRdb shows in-frame clones only, minus some. The data show a few hundred thousand clones, 80% to 95% seen once. This sample comprised peripheral blood, obtained in a trial of Ad26.COV2.S vaccine versus placebo. Source of these receptors: a person aged 18-65 years who received the Ad26.COV2.S COVID-19 vaccine or a placebo. The CDR3 runs from the conserved cysteine through the conserved F or W. A D gene is named only where the DNA matches it firmly. Not every row has a clone size; where given, it reads once, few, many or a size class.

D gene: -
J gene: TRBJ2-3
clone size: -
CDR3 length: 12
V gene: TRBV7-6
CDR3 protein: CASSLGKDTQYF
CDR3 DNA: TGTGCCAGCAGCTTAGGGAAGGATACGCAGTATTTT

D gene: -
J gene: TRBJ2-1
clone size: -
CDR3 length: 16
V gene: TRBV6-5
CDR3 protein: CASSYSPDGSYNEQFF
CDR3 DNA: TGTGCCAGCAGTTACTCACCGGACGGCTCCTACAATGAGCAGTTCTTC

D gene: TRBD2
J gene: TRBJ2-3
clone size: -
CDR3 length: 15
V gene: TRBV11-3
CDR3 protein: CASSLASAGGDTQYF
CDR3 DNA: TGTGCCAGCAGCTTAGCATCCGCGGGAGGAGATACGCAGTATTTT

D gene: -
J gene: TRBJ1-1
clone size: -
CDR3 length: 14
V gene: TRBV2
CDR3 protein: CASSERRMWTEAFF
CDR3 DNA: TGTGCCAGCAGTGAACGCAGGATGTGGACTGAAGCTTTCTTT

D gene: -
J gene: TRBJ2-7
clone size: -
CDR3 length: 15
V gene: TRBV28
CDR3 protein: CASSPERRQNYEQYF
CDR3 DNA: TGTGCCAGCAGTCCCGAAAGAAGACAGAACTACGAGCAGTACTTC

D gene: TRBD2
J gene: TRBJ2-3
clone size: -
CDR3 length: 15
V gene: TRBV7-8
CDR3 protein: CASRAGGRTTDTQYF
CDR3 DNA: TGTGCCAGCAGAGCGGGCGGGAGGACCACAGATACGCAGTATTTT

D gene: -
J gene: TRBJ2-6
clone size: once
CDR3 length: 15
V gene: TRBV6-2/TRBV6-3
CDR3 protein: CASSVWSSGANVLTF
CDR3 DNA: TGTGCCAGCAGCGTCTGGAGCTCTGGGGCCAACGTCCTGACTTTC

D gene: TRBD2
J gene: TRBJ2-5
clone size: -
CDR3 length: 18
V gene: TRBV3-1/TRBV3-2
CDR3 protein: CASSHTGLAGVGQETQYF
CDR3 DNA: TGTGCCAGCAGCCATACGGGACTAGCGGGAGTTGGCCAAGAGACCCAGTACTTC

D gene: TRBD2
J gene: TRBJ2-2
clone size: -
CDR3 length: 17
V gene: TRBV4-3
CDR3 protein: CASSQDWSGGNTGELFF
CDR3 DNA: TGCGCCAGCAGCCAAGATTGGAGCGGGGGGAACACCGGGGAGCTGTTTTTT

D gene: TRBD2
J gene: TRBJ2-3
clone size: -
CDR3 length: 15
V gene: TRBV7-2
CDR3 protein: CASSLEAGVPDTQYF
CDR3 DNA: TGTGCCAGCAGCTTAGAAGCGGGAGTACCAGATACGCAGTATTTT

D gene: -
J gene: TRBJ2-7
clone size: -
CDR3 length: 11
V gene: TRBV28
CDR3 protein: CASSQNYEQYF
CDR3 DNA: TGTGCCAGCAGTCAGAACTACGAGCAGTACTTC

D gene: TRBD1
J gene: TRBJ1-2
clone size: -
CDR3 length: 14
V gene: TRBV5-6
CDR3 protein: CASSGAGTAQGYTF
CDR3 DNA: TGTGCCAGCAGCGGAGCCGGGACAGCACAAGGCTACACCTTC

D gene: -
J gene: TRBJ2-1
clone size: -
CDR3 length: 16
V gene: TRBV7-9
CDR3 protein: CASSPPGSSSYNEQFF
CDR3 DNA: TGTGCCAGCAGCCCCCCGGGTAGCAGCTCCTACAATGAGCAGTTCTTC

D gene: TRBD1
J gene: TRBJ1-6
clone size: -
CDR3 length: 14
V gene: TRBV3-1/TRBV3-2
CDR3 protein: CASSNRGSDSPLHF
CDR3 DNA: TGTGCCAGCAGTAACAGGGGGTCGGATTCACCCCTCCACTTT